This is a list of T cell receptor beta chains from one sample in a study of response to subunit inactivated influenza vaccine. In TCRdb, the RT-PCR reads were re-called with MiXCR into one record per CDR3 protein. The sample lists a few hundred thousand distinct CDR3 sequences, 21% occurring once. The sequenced sample was PBMCs from blood, obtained about 19 months after vaccination. All receptors derive from a man between 50 and 75 years old who received an inactivated influenza vaccine. The CDR3 runs from the conserved cysteine through the conserved F or W. Each record gives: J gene, V gene, clone size, D gene, CDR3 DNA, CDR3 protein. The D gene is left open where the match is weak. Only part of the rows carry a size: once, few, many, or a class if the clone is expanded.

>TRBJ2-1|TRBV7-9|-|TRBD2
TGTGCCAGCAGCCCAAGGACTAGCGGGGGATCCTACAATGAGCAGTTCTTC
CASSPRTSGGSYNEQFF
>TRBJ1-2|TRBV6-1|-|TRBD1
TGTGCCAGCAGACAAACGACAGGGTCCAACTATGGCTACACCTTC
CASRQTTGSNYGYTF
>TRBJ1-1|TRBV12-3/TRBV12-4|many|-
TGTGCCAGCAGCCGCCTTCTGAACACTGAAGCTTTCTTT
CASSRLLNTEAFF
>TRBJ2-3|TRBV6-5|few|-
TGTGCCAGCAGTTACTCGAGGCAGGGCGCCAGGGATACGCAGTATTTT
CASSYSRQGARDTQYF
>TRBJ1-4|TRBV4-3|many|-
TGCGCCAGCAGCCAAGATGGCCGGGAAAAACTGTTTTTT
CASSQDGREKLFF
>TRBJ2-1|TRBV6-2/TRBV6-3|-|TRBD1
TGTGCCAGCAGTTTTCGGGACAGATCCTACAATGAGCAGTTCTTC
CASSFRDRSYNEQFF
>TRBJ1-1|TRBV6-1|-|TRBD1
TGTGCCAGCAGTGAAGGACAGGGCACTTTGATGAACACTGAAGCTTTCTTT
CASSEGQGTLMNTEAFF
>TRBJ2-1|TRBV6-1|-|TRBD2
TGTGCCAGCAGCATGGGACTAGCGGGAGCGGGTGAGCAGTTCTTC
CASSMGLAGAGEQFF
>TRBJ1-2|TRBV7-8|-|-
TGTGCCAGCAGCCCGGAACTAGGACAGCAAGTCTATGGCTACACCTTC
CASSPELGQQVYGYTF
>TRBJ1-2|TRBV12-3/TRBV12-4|many|-
TGTGCCAGCAGTTTAGTTAATGGCTACACCTTC
CASSLVNGYTF
>TRBJ1-3|TRBV7-2|few|-
TGTGCCAGCAGCTCAGGGCCGTTCACCATATATTTT
CASSSGPFTIYF
>TRBJ1-4|TRBV5-1|few|-
TGCGCCAGCAGCTTTGCGGCGGGGGGCGGTGAAAAACTGTTTTTT
CASSFAAGGGEKLFF
>TRBJ2-3|TRBV4-3|-|TRBD2
TGCGCCAGCAGCCAAGAACCTAGCGGGAGGGCCGGGAATACGCAGTATTTT
CASSQEPSGRAGNTQYF
>TRBJ1-6|TRBV4-3|-|-
TGCGCCAGCAGCCAAGATAATCGCAGGGTTTATTCACCCCTCCACTTT
CASSQDNRRVYSPLHF
>TRBJ1-5|TRBV19|-|TRBD1
TGTGCCAGTAGGCTAGACAGGGCCCGCAATCAGCCCCAGCATTTT
CASRLDRARNQPQHF
>TRBJ2-7|TRBV10-3|-|TRBD1
TGTGCCATCAGCGGGGACAGGGGCTACGAGCAGTACTTC
CAISGDRGYEQYF
>TRBJ1-2|TRBV2|-|TRBD1
TGTGCCAGCAGGGGGACAGGGTCGGGCTATGGCTACACCTTC
CASRGTGSGYGYTF
>TRBJ1-1|TRBV20-1|few|TRBD1
TGCAGTGCTAGTAGGACAGGGAACACTGAAGCTTTCTTT
CSASRTGNTEAFF
>TRBJ1-1|TRBV28|-|TRBD1
TGTGCCAGCAGAAGGCAGGGGGCCGGAAAGACTGAAGCTTTCTTT
CASRRQGAGKTEAFF
>TRBJ2-4|TRBV11-3|many|-
TGTGCCAGCAGCTTAGGGGTGGGAATGGCCAAAAACATTCAGTACTTC
CASSLGVGMAKNIQYF
>TRBJ2-7|TRBV10-3|few|-
TGTGCCATCAGTGCGGCAGGGGTGGAGTGGGTCTACGAGCAGTACTTC
CAISAAGVEWVYEQYF
>TRBJ1-1|TRBV12-3/TRBV12-4|-|-
TGTGCCAGCATCGGCCCCCCTGAAGCTTTCTTT
CASIGPPEAFF
>TRBJ1-1|TRBV19|-|TRBD1
TGTGCCAGTAGTATGGGGACAGGGGTAACTGAAGCTTTCTTT
CASSMGTGVTEAFF
>TRBJ1-2|TRBV4-1|many|-
TGCGCCAGCAGCCTACTCGGATCTGCGCCCTATGGCTACACCTTC
CASSLLGSAPYGYTF
>TRBJ1-5|TRBV7-2|-|-
TGTGCCAGCAGCTTAGTAGTTAGAACAGGGAATCAGCCCCAGCATTTT
CASSLVVRTGNQPQHF
>TRBJ2-4|TRBV3-1|-|TRBD1
TGTGCCAGCAGCCCCCGGGACAGGGGGATTCAGTACTTC
CASSPRDRGIQYF
>TRBJ1-5|TRBV12-3/TRBV12-4|-|-
TGTGCCAGCAGAGGGACGCCCGATAGCAATCAGCCCCAGCATTTT
CASRGTPDSNQPQHF
>TRBJ2-3|TRBV2|few|-
TGTGCCAGCAGGCTTCAATATACGCAGTATTTT
CASRLQYTQYF
>TRBJ2-7|TRBV21-1|-|-
TGTGCCAGCAGCAAAGCAGGGGTAGGGACAGGGTGCGAGCAGTACTTC
CASSKAGVGTGCEQYF
>TRBJ1-5|TRBV5-5|many|-
TGTGCCAGCAGTATGGGCAGAGATCAGCCCCAGCATTTT
CASSMGRDQPQHF
>TRBJ2-3|TRBV12-3/TRBV12-4|-|-
TGTGCCAGCAGCCCTAATAGATACACAGATACGCAGTATTTT
CASSPNRYTDTQYF
>TRBJ1-1|TRBV6-1|many|-
TGTGCCAGCAGGGACAGTCTGAACACTGAAGCTTTCTTT
CASRDSLNTEAFF
>TRBJ1-1|TRBV20-1|many|-
TGCAGTGCTAGAGATCATAAGGCAGGGTCGACTGAAGCTTTCTTT
CSARDHKAGSTEAFF
>TRBJ1-2|TRBV28|few|-
TGTGCCAGCAGACTTGCAGGGGATAACTATGGCTACACCTTC
CASRLAGDNYGYTF
>TRBJ1-5|TRBV28|few|-
TGTGCCAGCAGTTTATTTCGGCAGGGAGGGGATCAGCCCCAGCATTTT
CASSLFRQGGDQPQHF
>TRBJ2-3|TRBV20-1|-|-
TGCAGTGCTACCCCGGTATCAAAGAGAGATACGCAGTATTTT
CSATPVSKRDTQYF
>TRBJ2-1|TRBV25-1|-|-
TGTGCCAGCAGGTCAGCCTATTACAATGAGCAGTTCTTC
CASRSAYYNEQFF
>TRBJ2-2|TRBV7-3|-|TRBD2
TGTGCCAGCAGCTTAGCGAGTAGCGGGGGCACCGGGGAGCTGTTTTTT
CASSLASSGGTGELFF
>TRBJ2-3|TRBV18|-|-
TGTGCCAGCTCACCACCTACAGGACGGGGCACAGATACGCAGTATTTT
CASSPPTGRGTDTQYF
>TRBJ2-2|TRBV29-1|few|-
TGCAGCGTTGAAGATTCAGCGCAAACTAACACCGGGGAGCTGTTTTTT
CSVEDSAQTNTGELFF
>TRBJ2-7|TRBV2|-|TRBD1
TGTGCCAGCACTACAGGGGCCTACGAGCAGTACTTC
CASTTGAYEQYF
>TRBJ1-5|TRBV6-1|-|-
TGTGCCAGCAGTGAAGCGCTTTGGGGGCAGCTGGGGAATCAGCCCCAGCATTTT
CASSEALWGQLGNQPQHF
>TRBJ2-1|TRBV4-1|-|-
TGCGCCAGCAGCCAAGACTATGGAGAGCAGTTCTTC
CASSQDYGEQFF
>TRBJ1-1|TRBV28|few|-
TGTGCCAGCAGTTTATTGGTGACATGGGGCACTGAAGCTTTCTTT
CASSLLVTWGTEAFF
>TRBJ2-2|TRBV20-1|-|-
TGCAGTGCTAGAGGACAAATCAACACCGGGGAGCTGTTTTTT
CSARGQINTGELFF
>TRBJ2-5|TRBV20-1|-|-
TGCAGTGGTTCAGGATCGCAAGAGACCCAGTACTTC
CSGSGSQETQYF
>TRBJ2-1|TRBV5-1|few|TRBD2
TGCGCCAGCAGCTTGGTATCGACTAGCGGGAACAATGAGCAGTTCTTC
CASSLVSTSGNNEQFF
>TRBJ2-7|TRBV12-3/TRBV12-4|-|-
TGTGCCAGCAGCCTGGGGGCTATTCACTACGAGCAGTACTTC
CASSLGAIHYEQYF
>TRBJ2-3|TRBV20-1|-|TRBD2
TGCAGTGCTAGCCGTCTAGCGGGTCCGGATACGCAGTATTTT
CSASRLAGPDTQYF
>TRBJ1-3|TRBV20-1|-|-
TGCAGTGCTAGAGAGATCAGGCAGGGTTCGGGGGCTTTTGGAAACACCATATATTTT
CSAREIRQGSGAFGNTIYF
>TRBJ1-5|TRBV7-2|-|-
TGTGCCAGCAGCCGTGGGGGCTATAGCAATCAGCCCCAGCATTTT
CASSRGGYSNQPQHF
>TRBJ2-1|TRBV5-1|-|-
TGCGCCAGCAGCTTGGATAACCCCTACAATGAGCAGTTCTTC
CASSLDNPYNEQFF
>TRBJ2-3|TRBV6-2/TRBV6-3|-|-
TGTGCCAGCAGCGGCGGTACGCAGTATTTT
CASSGGTQYF
>TRBJ2-3|TRBV29-1|few|-
TGCAGCGTCGGGGCCTGGGGAACAGATACGCAGTATTTT
CSVGAWGTDTQYF
>TRBJ1-4|TRBV12-3/TRBV12-4|many|-
TGTGCCAGCAGTACGACAGCAACTAATGAAAAACTGTTTTTT
CASSTTATNEKLFF
>TRBJ2-3|TRBV15|-|-
TGTGCCACCAGTCTCGATCGGGGCGGGTTTAGCACAGATACGCAGTATTTT
CATSLDRGGFSTDTQYF
>TRBJ2-3|TRBV29-1|few|TRBD2
TGCAGCGTGAGAGAGCGGGGGGCGTCAGATACGCAGTATTTT
CSVRERGASDTQYF